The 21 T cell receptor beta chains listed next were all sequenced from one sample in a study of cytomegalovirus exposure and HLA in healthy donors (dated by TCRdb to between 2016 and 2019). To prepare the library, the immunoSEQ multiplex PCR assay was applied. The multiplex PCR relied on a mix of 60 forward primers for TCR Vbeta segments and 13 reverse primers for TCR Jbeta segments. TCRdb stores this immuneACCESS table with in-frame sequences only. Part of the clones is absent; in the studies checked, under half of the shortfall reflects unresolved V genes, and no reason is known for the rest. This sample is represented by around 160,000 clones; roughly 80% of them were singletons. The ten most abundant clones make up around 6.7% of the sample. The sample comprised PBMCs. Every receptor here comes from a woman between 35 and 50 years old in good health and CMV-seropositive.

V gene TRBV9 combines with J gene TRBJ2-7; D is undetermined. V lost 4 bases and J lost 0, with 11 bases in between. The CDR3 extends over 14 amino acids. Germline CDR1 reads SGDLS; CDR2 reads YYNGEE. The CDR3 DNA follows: TGTGCCAGCAGCTCAGACTCTACCTCCTACGAGCAGTACTTC. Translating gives CASSSDSTSYEQYF.

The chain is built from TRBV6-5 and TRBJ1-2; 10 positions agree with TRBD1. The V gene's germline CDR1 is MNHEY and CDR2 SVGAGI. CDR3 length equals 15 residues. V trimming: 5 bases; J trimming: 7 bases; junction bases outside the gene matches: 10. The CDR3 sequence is CASSAPTGGGRGYTF. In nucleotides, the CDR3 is TGTGCCAGCAGTGCTCCGACAGGGGGCGGTCGTGGCTACACCTTC.

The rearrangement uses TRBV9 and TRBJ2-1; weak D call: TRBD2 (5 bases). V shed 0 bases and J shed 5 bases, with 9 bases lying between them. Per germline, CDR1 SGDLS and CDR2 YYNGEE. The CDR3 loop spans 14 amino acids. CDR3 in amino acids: CASSVGSGNNEQFF. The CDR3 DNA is TGTGCCAGCAGCGTAGGGAGCGGAAACAATGAGCAGTTCTTC.

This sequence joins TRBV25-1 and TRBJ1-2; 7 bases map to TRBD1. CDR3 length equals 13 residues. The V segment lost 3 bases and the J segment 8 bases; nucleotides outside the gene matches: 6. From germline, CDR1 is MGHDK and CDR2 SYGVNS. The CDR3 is CASSESGGRGYTF. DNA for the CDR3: TGTGCCAGCAGTGAGTCAGGGGGGAGAGGCTACACCTTC.

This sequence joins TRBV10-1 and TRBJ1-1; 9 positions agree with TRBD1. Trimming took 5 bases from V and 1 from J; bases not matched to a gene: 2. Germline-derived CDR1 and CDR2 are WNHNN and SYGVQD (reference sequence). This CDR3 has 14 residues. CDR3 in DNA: TGCGCCAGCAGTCCGGGACAGGGGAACACTGAAGCTTTCTTT. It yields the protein CASSPGQGNTEAFF.

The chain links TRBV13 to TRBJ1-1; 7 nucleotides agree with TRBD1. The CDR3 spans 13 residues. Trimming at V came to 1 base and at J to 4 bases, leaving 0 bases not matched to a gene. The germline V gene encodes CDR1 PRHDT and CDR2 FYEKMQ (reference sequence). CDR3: CASSLAGGTEAFF. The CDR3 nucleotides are TGTGCCAGCAGCTTAGCAGGGGGCACTGAAGCTTTCTTT.

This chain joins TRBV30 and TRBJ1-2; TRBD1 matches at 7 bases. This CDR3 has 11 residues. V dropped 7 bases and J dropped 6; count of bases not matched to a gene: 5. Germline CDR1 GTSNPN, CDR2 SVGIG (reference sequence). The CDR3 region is CASYRGDGYTF. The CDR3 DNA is TGTGCCTCCTACAGGGGTGATGGCTACACCTTC.

The CDR3 is CASSGSASSSYEQYF. DNA of the CDR3: TGTGCCAGCAGTGGAAGCGCGAGTAGCTCCTACGAGCAGTACTTC. The V call is TRBV25-1, the J call TRBJ2-7; D unresolved. The V gene's germline CDR1 is MGHDK and CDR2 SYGVNS. This CDR3 is 15 amino acids long. The V and J ends lost 4 bases and 0 bases respectively, with 13 bases between them.

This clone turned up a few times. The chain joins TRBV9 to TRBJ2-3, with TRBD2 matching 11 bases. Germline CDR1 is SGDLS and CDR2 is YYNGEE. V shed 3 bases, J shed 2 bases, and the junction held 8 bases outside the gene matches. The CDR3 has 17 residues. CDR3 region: CASSAYSGGATTDTQYF. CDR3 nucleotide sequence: TGTGCCAGCAGCGCTTATAGCGGGGGGGCTACCACAGATACGCAGTATTTT.

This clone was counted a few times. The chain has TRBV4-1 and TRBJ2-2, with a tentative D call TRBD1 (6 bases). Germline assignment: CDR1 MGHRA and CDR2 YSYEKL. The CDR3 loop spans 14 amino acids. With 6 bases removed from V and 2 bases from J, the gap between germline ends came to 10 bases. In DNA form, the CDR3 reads TGCGCCAGCAGAGAGGGGGTCAACACCGGGGAGCTGTTTTTT. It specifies CASREGVNTGELFF.

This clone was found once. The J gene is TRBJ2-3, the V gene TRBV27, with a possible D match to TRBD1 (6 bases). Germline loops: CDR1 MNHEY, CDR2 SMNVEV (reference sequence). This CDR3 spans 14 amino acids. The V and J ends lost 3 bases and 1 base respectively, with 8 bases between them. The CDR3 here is CASSLAGGTDTQYF. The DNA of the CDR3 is TGTGCCAGCAGTTTGGCAGGGGGCACAGATACGCAGTATTTT.

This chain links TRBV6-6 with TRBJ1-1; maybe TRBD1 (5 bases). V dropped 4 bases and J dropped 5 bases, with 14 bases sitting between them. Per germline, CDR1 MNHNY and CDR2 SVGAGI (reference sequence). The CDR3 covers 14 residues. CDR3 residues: CASSLLFGGTEAFF. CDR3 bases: TGTGCCAGCAGTTTATTATTCGGGGGTACTGAAGCTTTCTTT.

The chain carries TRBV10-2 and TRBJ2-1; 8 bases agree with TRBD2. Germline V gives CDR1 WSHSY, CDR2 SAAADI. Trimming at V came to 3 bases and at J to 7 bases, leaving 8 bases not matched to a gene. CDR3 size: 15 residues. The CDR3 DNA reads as TGCGCCAGCAGTGACAAGGGGACTAGGAATAATGAGCAGTTCTTC. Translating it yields CASSDKGTRNNEQFF.

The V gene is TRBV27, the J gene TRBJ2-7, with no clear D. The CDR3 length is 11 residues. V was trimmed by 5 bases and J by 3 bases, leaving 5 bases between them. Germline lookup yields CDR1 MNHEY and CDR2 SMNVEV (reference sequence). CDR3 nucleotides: TGTGCCAGCAGTCAGGACTACGAGCAGTACTTC. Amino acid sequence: CASSQDYEQYF.

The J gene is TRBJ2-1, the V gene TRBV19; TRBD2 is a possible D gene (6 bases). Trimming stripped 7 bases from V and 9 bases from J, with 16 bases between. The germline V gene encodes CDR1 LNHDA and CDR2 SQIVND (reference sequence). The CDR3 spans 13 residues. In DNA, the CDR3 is TGTGCCAGTAAATCAGGAGGGGATGGTGAGCAGTTCTTC. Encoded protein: CASKSGGDGEQFF.

CDR3 sequence reads: CASSPLGQDLSINYGYTF. The DNA for the CDR3 is TGTGCCAGCTCACCACTAGGCCAGGATCTCAGCATAAACTATGGCTACACCTTC. This rearrangement joins TRBV18 to TRBJ1-2, with no clear D. Trimming took 1 base from V and 2 from J, leaving 20 bases between them. The CDR3 runs 18 residues. The germline V gene has CDR1 KGHSH and CDR2 LQKENI.

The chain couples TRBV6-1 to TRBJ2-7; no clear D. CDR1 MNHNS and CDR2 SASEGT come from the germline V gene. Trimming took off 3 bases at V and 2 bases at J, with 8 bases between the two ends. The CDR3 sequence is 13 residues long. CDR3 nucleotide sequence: TGTGCCAGCAGTGACAGGCTCCCCTACGAGCAGTACTTC. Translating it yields CASSDRLPYEQYF.

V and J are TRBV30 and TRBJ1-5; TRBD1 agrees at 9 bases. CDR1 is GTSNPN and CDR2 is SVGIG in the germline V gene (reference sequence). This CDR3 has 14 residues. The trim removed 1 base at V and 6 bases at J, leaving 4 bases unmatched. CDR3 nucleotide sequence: TGTGCCTGGAGTGGGGGACAGGGCGGTCAGCCCCAGCATTTT. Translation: CAWSGGQGGQPQHF.

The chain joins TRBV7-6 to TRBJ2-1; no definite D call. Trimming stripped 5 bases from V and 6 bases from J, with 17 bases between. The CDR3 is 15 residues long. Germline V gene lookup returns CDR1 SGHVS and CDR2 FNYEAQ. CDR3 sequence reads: CASSPAEAARNEQFF. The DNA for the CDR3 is TGTGCCAGCAGCCCCGCTGAGGCCGCCCGCAATGAGCAGTTCTTC.

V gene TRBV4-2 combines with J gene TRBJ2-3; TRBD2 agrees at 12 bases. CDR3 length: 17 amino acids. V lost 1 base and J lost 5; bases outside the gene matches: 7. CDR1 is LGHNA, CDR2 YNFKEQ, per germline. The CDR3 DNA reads TGTGCCAGCAGCCAAGTTTCGTCTAGCGGGGGGGGAGATACGCAGTATTTT. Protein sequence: CASSQVSSSGGGDTQYF.

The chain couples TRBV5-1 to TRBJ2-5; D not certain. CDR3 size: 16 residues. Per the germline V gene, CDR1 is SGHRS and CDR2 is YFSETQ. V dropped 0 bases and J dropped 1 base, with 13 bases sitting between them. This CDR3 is CASSLGLVQVQETQYF. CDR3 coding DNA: TGCGCCAGCAGCTTGGGGCTGGTTCAGGTCCAAGAGACCCAGTACTTC.